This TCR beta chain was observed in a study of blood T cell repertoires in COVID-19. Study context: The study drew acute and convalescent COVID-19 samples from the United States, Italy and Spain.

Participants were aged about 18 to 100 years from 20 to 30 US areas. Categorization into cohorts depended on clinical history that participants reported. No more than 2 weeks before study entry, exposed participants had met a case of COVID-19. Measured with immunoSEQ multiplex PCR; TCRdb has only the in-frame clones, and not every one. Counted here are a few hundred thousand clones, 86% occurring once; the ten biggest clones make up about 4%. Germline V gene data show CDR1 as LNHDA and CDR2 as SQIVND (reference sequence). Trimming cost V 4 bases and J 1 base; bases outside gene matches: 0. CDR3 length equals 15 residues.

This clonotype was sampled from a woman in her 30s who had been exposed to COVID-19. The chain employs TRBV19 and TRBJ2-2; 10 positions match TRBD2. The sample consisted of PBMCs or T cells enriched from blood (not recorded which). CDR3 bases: TGTGCCAGTAGTACTAGCGGGGGGAACACCGGGGAGCTGTTTTTT. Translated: CASSTSGGNTGELFF.